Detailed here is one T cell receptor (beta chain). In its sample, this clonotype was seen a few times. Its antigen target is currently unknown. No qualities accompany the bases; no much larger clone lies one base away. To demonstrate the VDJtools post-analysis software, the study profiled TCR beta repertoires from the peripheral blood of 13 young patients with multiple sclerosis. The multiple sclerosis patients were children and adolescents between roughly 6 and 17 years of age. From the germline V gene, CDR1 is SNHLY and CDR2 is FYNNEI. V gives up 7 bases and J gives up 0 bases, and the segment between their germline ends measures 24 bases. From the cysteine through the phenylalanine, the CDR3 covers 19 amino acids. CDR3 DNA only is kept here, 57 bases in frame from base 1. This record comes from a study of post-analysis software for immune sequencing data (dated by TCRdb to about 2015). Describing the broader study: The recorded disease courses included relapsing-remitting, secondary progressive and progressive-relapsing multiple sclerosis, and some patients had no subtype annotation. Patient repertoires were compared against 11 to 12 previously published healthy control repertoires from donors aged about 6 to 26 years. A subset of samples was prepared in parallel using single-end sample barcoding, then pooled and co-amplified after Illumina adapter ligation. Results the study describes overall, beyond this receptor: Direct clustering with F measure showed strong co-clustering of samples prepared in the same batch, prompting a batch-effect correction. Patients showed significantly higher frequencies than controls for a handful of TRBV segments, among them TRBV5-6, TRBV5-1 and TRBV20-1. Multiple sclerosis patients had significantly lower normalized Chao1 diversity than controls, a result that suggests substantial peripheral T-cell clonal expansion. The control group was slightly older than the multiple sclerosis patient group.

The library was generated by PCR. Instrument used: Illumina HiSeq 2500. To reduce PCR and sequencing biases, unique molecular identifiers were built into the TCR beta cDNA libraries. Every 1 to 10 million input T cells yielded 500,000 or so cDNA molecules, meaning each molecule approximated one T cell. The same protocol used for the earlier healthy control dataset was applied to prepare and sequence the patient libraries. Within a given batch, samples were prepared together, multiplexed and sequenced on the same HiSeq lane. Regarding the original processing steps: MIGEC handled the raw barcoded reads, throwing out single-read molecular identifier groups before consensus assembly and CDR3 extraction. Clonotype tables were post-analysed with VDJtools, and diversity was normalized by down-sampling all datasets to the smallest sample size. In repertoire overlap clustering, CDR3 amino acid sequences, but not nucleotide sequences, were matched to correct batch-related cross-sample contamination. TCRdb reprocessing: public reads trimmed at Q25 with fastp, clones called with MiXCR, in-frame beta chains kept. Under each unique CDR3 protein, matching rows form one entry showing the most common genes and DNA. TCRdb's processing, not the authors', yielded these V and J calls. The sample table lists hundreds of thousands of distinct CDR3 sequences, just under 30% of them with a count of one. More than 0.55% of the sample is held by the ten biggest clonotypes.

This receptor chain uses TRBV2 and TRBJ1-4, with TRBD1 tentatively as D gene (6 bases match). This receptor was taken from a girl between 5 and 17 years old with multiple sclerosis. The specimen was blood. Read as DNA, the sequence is TGTGCCAGCACCAACCGCCCGGGCAGGGGCAAAGCAACTAATGAAAAACTGTTTTTT. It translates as CASTNRPGRGKATNEKLFF.